Presented here are 19 T cell receptor beta chains from one specimen sequenced in a study of blood T cell repertoires in COVID-19. Sequenced by immunoSEQ multiplex PCR; TCRdb stores in-frame clones only, minus some. The repertoire has about 490,000 clones, 80% to 90% of them found once; the top ten carry about 3.2%. Sequenced material: peripheral blood. The origin of the receptors is a human donor in a cohort sampled during active COVID-19.

This sequence joins TRBV7-3 and TRBJ2-7; no firm D call. Trimming removed 4 bases at V and 5 bases at J, with 12 bases between. Germline CDR1 and CDR2: SGHTA and FQGTGA. This CDR3 is 13 amino acids long. The CDR3 sequence: CASSSQSYDEQYF. The CDR3 nucleotides are TGTGCCAGCAGCTCCCAGTCGTATGACGAGCAGTACTTC.

The chain couples TRBV28 to TRBJ1-1, with D possibly TRBD1 on 5 matching bases. Germline V lookup: CDR1 MDHEN, CDR2 SYDVKM. With 6 bases removed from V and 6 bases from J, the gap between germline ends came to 11 bases. This CDR3 contains 12 residues. CDR3 sequence reads: CASRGRWAEAFF. Written as DNA, the CDR3 is TGTGCCAGCAGGGGGCGTTGGGCTGAAGCTTTCTTT. Full variable domain (outside the CDR3, taken from reference TRBV28 and TRBJ1-1): DVKVTQSSRYLVKRTGEKVFLECVQDMDHENMFWYRQDPGLGLRLIYFSYDVKMKEKGDIPEGYSVSREKKERFSLILESASTNQTSMYLCASRGRWAEAFFGQGTRLTVV.

V usage is TRBV3-1 (or the pseudogene TRBV3-2) and J usage is TRBJ1-4; D unclear. The CDR3 extends over 13 amino acids. Germline V gives CDR1 LGHDT, CDR2 YNNKEL (reference sequence). V was trimmed by 1 base and J by 10 bases, leaving 10 bases between them. The CDR3 is CASSQAEGGKLFF. The CDR3 DNA is TGTGCCAGCAGCCAAGCCGAGGGAGGAAAACTGTTTTTT.

The DNA of the CDR3 is TGTGCCAGCAGCCCCCGAAATGCAGGGGCCTGGACCGGGGAGCTGTTTTTT. It specifies CASSPRNAGAWTGELFF. The chain combines TRBV7-8 with TRBJ2-2; weak D call: TRBD1 (6 bases). Germline V gene lookup returns CDR1 SGHVS and CDR2 FQNEAQ. This CDR3 is built from 17 residues. Between the trimmed V and J ends, which lost 5 bases and 5 bases, there was a span of 21 bases.

The genes are TRBV7-9 and TRBJ2-3; 8 bases are shared with TRBD1. CDR1 and CDR2 from the germline V gene are SEHNR and FQNEAQ (reference sequence). The CDR3 is 18 amino acids. J was trimmed by 0 bases and V by 1 base; bases with no gene match: 9. CDR3 in DNA: TGTGCCAGCAGCTTAGGTTCAGGGGGCGCGTTGAGCACAGATACGCAGTATTTT. This encodes CASSLGSGGALSTDTQYF. The full variable domain, with the rest looked up from reference TRBV7-9 and TRBJ2-3, is DTGVSQNPRHKITKRGQNVTFRCDPISEHNRLYWYRQTLGQGPEFLTYFQNEAQLEKSRLLSDRFSAERPKGSFSTLEIQRTEQGDSAMYLCASSLGSGGALSTDTQYFGPGTRLTVL.

The V call is TRBV3-1 (or the pseudogene TRBV3-2), the J call TRBJ2-2; D gene ambiguous. The germline V gene encodes CDR1 LGHDT and CDR2 YNNKEL (reference sequence). V gave up 2 bases and J gave up 8 bases, with 6 bases separating them. This CDR3 has 12 residues. The CDR3 region has the DNA TGTGCCAGCAGCCAAAAAGCGGGGGAGCTGTTTTTT. Translated, it gives CASSQKAGELFF.

The rearrangement links TRBV6-6 to TRBJ2-1, with 7 bases lining up with TRBD1. Germline-derived CDR1 and CDR2 are MNHNY and SVGAGI (reference sequence). CDR3 length equals 15 residues. Unmatched junction bases numbered 6, after V lost 0 bases and J lost 7 bases. CDR3 amino acids: CASSYSNRGLNEQFF. CDR3 DNA sequence: TGTGCCAGCAGTTACTCGAACAGGGGATTGAATGAGCAGTTCTTC.

Points on this clone: At the DNA level, this CDR3 is encoded by other sequences in the same sample as well. The genes are TRBV6-2 or TRBV6-3 and TRBJ2-1, with unresolved D. V was trimmed by 4 bases and J by 7 bases, leaving 8 bases between them. The germline V gene encodes CDR1 MNHEY and CDR2 SVGEGT. This CDR3 has 12 residues. The CDR3 coding sequence is TGTGCCAGCAGTTCCGACTCAAATGAGCAGTTCTTC. This sequence encodes CASSSDSNEQFF.

The CDR3 protein is CAWRVAGLAIETQYF. The CDR3 DNA reads as TGTGCCTGGAGAGTAGCGGGACTAGCTATCGAGACCCAGTACTTC. This chain uses TRBV30 with TRBJ2-5; 9 positions match TRBD2. This CDR3 is 15 amino acids long. The V gene's germline CDR1 is GTSNPN and CDR2 SVGIG (reference sequence). V lost 3 bases to trimming and J lost 5 bases; unmatched junction nucleotides: 10.

This chain links TRBV21-1 with TRBJ2-7; TRBD2, the table's D call, lacks a check against the DNA. TRBV21-1 is annotated as a pseudogene. The CDR3 loop spans 20 amino acids. CDR3 in DNA: TGTGCCAGCAGCAAAGGGAGACCGGGACTAGCGGGAGGCACCTACTACGAGCAGTACTTC. Its protein is CASSKGRPGLAGGTYYEQYF.

Only one count was recorded for this clone. This chain uses TRBV4-2 with TRBJ2-3; TRBD2 agrees at 15 bases. Germline CDR1 LGHNA, CDR2 YNFKEQ. The CDR3 is 18 amino acids. The ends lost 4 bases at V and 6 bases at J; junction bases unmatched: 11. CDR3 region: CASSLGLAGGSVFDTQYF. The CDR3 DNA is TGTGCCAGCAGCCTCGGACTAGCGGGAGGGTCTGTATTCGATACGCAGTATTTT.

This chain joins TRBV28 and TRBJ1-2; possible D gene TRBD1, 6 bases. The V end lost 5 bases, the J end lost 11 bases, and 24 bases lay between the germline ends. CDR1 is MDHEN and CDR2 is SYDVKM in the germline V gene. The CDR3 runs 15 residues. CDR3 nucleotide sequence: TGTGCCAGCAGTCCTCTACAGGGTTTACCTTCCAAGTACACCTTC. This sequence encodes CASSPLQGLPSKYTF.

This clone has more than one count but fewer than ten. The CDR3 DNA follows: TGTGCCACCAGTGATGCACTAGCGTACTCCTACAATGAGCAGTTCTTC. Its protein product is CATSDALAYSYNEQFF. The rearrangement links TRBV24-1 to TRBJ2-1, with 7 bases that match TRBD2. This CDR3 comprises 16 residues. Germline values: CDR1 KGHDR, CDR2 SFDVKD. V trimming: 3 bases; J trimming: 0 bases; junction bases outside the gene matches: 4.

The rearrangement joins TRBV5-6 to TRBJ1-4; D is unresolved. The CDR3 covers 14 residues. The V and J ends lost 0 bases and 4 bases respectively, with 7 bases between them. Germline V gene data show CDR1 as SGHDT and CDR2 as YYEEEE. CDR3 nucleotide sequence: TGTGCCAGCAGCTTGGTAGCTCTTAATGAAAAACTGTTTTTT. Residues: CASSLVALNEKLFF.

The V and J genes are TRBV27 and TRBJ1-2; a possible D gene is TRBD1 (5 bases). Trimming cost V 0 bases and J 4 bases, with 15 bases left between them. Per germline, CDR1 MNHEY and CDR2 SMNVEV (reference sequence). This CDR3 region has 16 residues. DNA of the CDR3: TGTGCCAGCAGTTTATCGATTAAGGGGTCCCCCTATGGCTACACCTTC. Amino acids: CASSLSIKGSPYGYTF.

This clone came up many times. J is TRBJ1-6 and V is TRBV6-5, with TRBD1 as a possible D gene (6 bases). The CDR3 has 14 amino acids. The V gene's germline CDR1 is MNHEY and CDR2 SVGAGI. The V gene lost 2 bases and the J gene lost 7 bases, with 9 bases spanning the gap. This chain's CDR3 is CASSYKQGNSPLHF. As DNA, the CDR3 is TGTGCCAGCAGTTACAAGCAGGGGAATTCACCCCTCCACTTT.

There are a few counts of this clone. The chain has TRBV5-4 and TRBJ1-1; TRBD1 might be the D (6 bases). V lost 0 bases and J lost 4, with 19 bases in between. CDR1 and CDR2 (germline): SGHNT, YYREEE (reference sequence). This CDR3 has 17 residues. The CDR3 DNA sequence: TGTGCCAGCAGCTTGGGAAGCGGGGGGGGCTTGGGCACTGAAGCTTTCTTT. As protein: CASSLGSGGGLGTEAFF.

The table lists this clone with a few counts. The chain combines TRBV6-1 with TRBJ1-2; weak D call: TRBD1 (5 bases). Trimming left V 2 bases short and J 5 bases short, with 12 bases between. This CDR3 is 14 amino acids long. Germline V gene data show CDR1 as MNHNS and CDR2 as SASEGT. As DNA, the CDR3 is TGTGCCAGCAGTGAACAGGGAGGAGGGTATGGCTACACCTTC. This translates into CASSEQGGGYGYTF.

This chain joins TRBV5-1 and TRBJ2-1; no firm D call. CDR3 size: 18 residues. V lost 0 bases, J lost 0 bases, and 16 bases lay in between. Germline assignment: CDR1 SGHRS and CDR2 YFSETQ. CDR3 amino acids: CASSLVARTSYSYNEQFF. CDR3 nucleotides: TGCGCCAGCAGCTTGGTTGCGCGAACCTCCTACTCCTACAATGAGCAGTTCTTC.